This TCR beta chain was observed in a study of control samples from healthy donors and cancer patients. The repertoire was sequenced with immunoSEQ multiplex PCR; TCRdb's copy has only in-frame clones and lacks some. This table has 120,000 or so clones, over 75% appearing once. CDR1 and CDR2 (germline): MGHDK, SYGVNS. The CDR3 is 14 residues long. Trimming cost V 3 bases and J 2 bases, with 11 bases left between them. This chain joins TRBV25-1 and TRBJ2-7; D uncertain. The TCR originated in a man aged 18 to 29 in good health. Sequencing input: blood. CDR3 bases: TGTGCCAGCAGTGACCTCGATACCGCCTACGAGCAGTACTTC. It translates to CASSDLDTAYEQYF.